These 8 T cell receptor beta chains came from one sample sequenced in a study of metastatic and nonmetastatic thyroid tumors. MiXCR was used by TCRdb to re-call the PCR reads. The sample lists under 30,000 clones, approximately 17% occurring once. Each patient went into thyroid surgery without having received any treatment. Sequencing input: blood. The receptors stem from a male donor with papillary thyroid cancer or a benign thyroid nodule (not recorded which). Some clones in this sample may be carry-over from other donors' samples.

The table lists this clone with many counts. The rearrangement links TRBV24-1 to TRBJ2-2; TRBD1 agrees at 12 bases. Trimming removed 5 bases from V and 6 bases from J; junction bases left unmatched: 6. Germline values: CDR1 KGHDR, CDR2 SFDVKD. The CDR3 is 16 amino acids. The CDR3 DNA is TGTGCCACCAGTGCGGGGACAGGGGGCTTGGCCGGGGAGCTGTTTTTT. Its protein is CATSAGTGGLAGELFF.

By its share, this clone is medium-sized. The chain carries TRBV2 and TRBJ2-7, with TRBD1 identical over 7 bases. Germline trimming cut 8 bases from V and 5 bases from J; bases unmatched to any gene: 3. This CDR3 comprises 11 residues. Germline V gene lookup returns CDR1 SNHLY and CDR2 FYNNEI. The CDR3 nucleotides read TGTGCCAGCGACAGGGAAAACGAGCAGTACTTC. Translating it yields CASDRENEQYF. Filled out from reference TRBV2 and TRBJ2-7, the complete variable domain reads EPEVTQTPSHQVTQMGQEVILRCVPISNHLYFYWYRQILGQKVEFLVSFYNNEISEKSEIFDDQFSVERPDGSNFTLKIRSTKLEDSAMYFCASDRENEQYFGPGTRLTVT.

This clone was recorded a few times. The CDR3 bases are TGTGCCAGCAGCTCCCGGGACTTGGGTTCCTACAATGAGCAGTTCTTC. This codes for CASSSRDLGSYNEQFF. The V and J genes are TRBV11-3 and TRBJ2-1; D might be TRBD2 (6 bases). In germline, CDR1 is SGHNT, CDR2 YENEEA. V was shortened by 4 bases and J by 1 base, with 14 bases between the two germline ends. This CDR3 has 16 residues.

CDR3 DNA sequence: TGCGCCAGCAGCTTGGGAGGATCGGACTACGAGCAGTACGTC. It codes for CASSLGGSDYEQYV. The chain links TRBV5-1 to TRBJ2-7; no definite D call. The CDR3 runs 14 residues. The germline V and J ends were trimmed by 0 bases and 3 bases, with 10 bases remaining between them. CDR1 and CDR2 (germline): SGHRS, YFSETQ.

This clone occurred many times. The chain uses TRBV5-1 and TRBJ2-7; 11 bases align to TRBD1. The CDR3 runs to 14 residues. Trimming cost V 4 bases and J 5 bases; bases outside gene matches: 5. CDR1 is SGHRS and CDR2 is YFSETQ in the germline V gene. CDR3 in DNA: TGCGCCAGCAGCCGCGGGACAGGGGGTGACGAGCAGTACTTC. Its protein is CASSRGTGGDEQYF.

This clone was seen repeatedly, ten times or more. The chain joins TRBV3-1 to TRBJ2-1; TRBD2 matches 11 bases. The CDR3 totals 15 residues. Germline V gene lookup returns CDR1 LGHDT and CDR2 YNNKEL (reference sequence). With V trimmed by 3 bases and J by 5 bases, 3 bases remained unmatched. DNA of the CDR3: TGTGCCAGCAGCCACGGGACTAGCGGAAACAATGAGCAGTTCTTC. Its translation: CASSHGTSGNNEQFF.

This clone appeared a few times. The V call is TRBV6-2 or TRBV6-3, the J call TRBJ2-7; TRBD2 aligns across 14 bases. The CDR3 contains 21 residues. V trimming: 0 bases; J trimming: 4 bases; junction bases outside the gene matches: 17. Germline CDR1 and CDR2: MNHEY and SVGEGT. Here the CDR3 reads CASSYSLFGTSGRSMIYEQYF. In DNA form, the CDR3 reads TGTGCCAGCAGTTACTCTTTATTCGGGACTAGCGGGAGAAGTATGATTTACGAGCAGTACTTC.

The chain has TRBV5-1 and TRBJ2-2, with no clear D. V was clipped by 0 bases and J by 7 bases, with 4 bases between them. The germline V gene encodes CDR1 SGHRS and CDR2 YFSETQ. The CDR3 has 12 amino acids. Here the CDR3 DNA reads TGCGCCAGCAGCTTGGAGGGCGGGGAGCTGTTTTTT. This gives the protein CASSLEGGELFF.